This passage covers 3 T cell receptor beta chains from one sample sequenced in a study of cytotoxic CD8 clonotypes in ibrutinib-treated CLL. Sequencing was performed with immunoSEQ multiplex PCR; in TCRdb, only in-frame clones are kept and a portion is missing. The data contain hundreds of thousands of clones, almost 80% of them singletons. Sequenced here: PBMCs, sampled before ibrutinib treatment. The receptors stem from a human donor with chronic lymphocytic leukemia.

The chain has TRBV16 and TRBJ1-1; 10 bases align to TRBD1. This CDR3 contains 14 residues. Germline-derived CDR1 and CDR2 are KGHSY and FQNENV. Germline trimming cut 4 bases from V and 4 bases from J; bases unmatched to any gene: 3. This CDR3 is CASSRRTGGTEAFF. Here the CDR3 DNA reads TGTGCCAGCAGCCGACGGACAGGGGGCACTGAAGCTTTCTTT. Full variable domain (rest looked up from reference TRBV16 and TRBJ1-1): GEEVAQTPKHLVRGEGQKAKLYCAPIKGHSYVFWYQQVLKNEFKFLISFQNENVFDETGMPKERFSAKCLPNSPCSLEIQATKLEDSAVYFCASSRRTGGTEAFFGQGTRLTVV.

The chain is built from TRBV29-1 and TRBJ2-2, with D possibly being TRBD2 (6 bases). The CDR3 loop spans 14 amino acids. V shed 3 bases and J shed 5 bases, with 13 bases lying between them. Germline V lookup: CDR1 SQVTM, CDR2 ANQGSEA. CDR3 residues: CSVEGGKMTGELFF. The CDR3 bases are TGCAGCGTTGAGGGGGGTAAGATGACCGGGGAGCTGTTTTTT.

The V and J genes are TRBV21-1 and TRBJ2-7; the D call TRBD1 from the table was never checked on the DNA. TRBV21-1 is noted as a pseudogene. CDR3 length equals 13 residues. Written as DNA, the CDR3 is TGTGCCAGCAGGGAAACAGGGTCCTACGAGCAGTACTTC. Protein product: CASRETGSYEQYF.